The 23 T cell receptor beta chains listed next were all sequenced from one sample in a study of T cell clonality in common variable immunodeficiency (dated by TCRdb to 2014 to 2015). Library method: the immunoSEQ multiplex PCR assay. This immuneACCESS table, as held by TCRdb, lists in-frame sequences with V and J called but not all clones. Of the missing ones, under half trace to an unresolved V gene in checked studies; the others have no known cause. The sample has fewer than 25,000 clones on record, with no singletons. Together, the top ten hold 6.6% of the sample. What the work shows at the level of the full study, not this receptor alone: Reportedly, TCRbeta sequences from CVID had fewer deletions and N-nucleotide insertions, and highly modified clones with 13 or more V deletions were absent from CVID.

These TCRs' antigens remain unknown. Material for sequencing was peripheral blood mononuclear cells. The receptors were sampled from a human donor with common variable immunodeficiency.

For this clone: From the germline J gene comes the end of the CDR3, since the read stops 3 residues before it. The V and J genes are TRBV6-1 and TRBJ1-1; TRBD1 might be the D (5 bases). Per germline, CDR1 MNHNS and CDR2 SASEGT. Between the trimmed V and J ends, which lost 4 bases and 1 base, there was a span of 10 bases. The CDR3 loop spans 14 amino acids. The CDR3 reads CASSAIGGNTEAFF. CDR3 DNA, as far as it was read: TGTGCCAGCAGTGCGATCGGGGGGAACACTGAA.

This clone was seen many times. The CDR3 is cut off 3 residues early in the read; its end comes from the germline J gene. The chain carries TRBV18 and TRBJ2-5, with 10 bases that match TRBD1. CDR3 length: 14 residues. J lost 4 bases, V lost 4 bases, and 3 bases had no gene match. Looked up from germline, CDR1 is KGHSH and CDR2 is LQKENI. Incomplete CDR3 DNA: TGTGCCAGCTCACTGGGACAGGGGAGAGAGACC. It translates to CASSLGQGRET. From start to end, the CDR3 is CASSLGQGRETQYF.

This clone was observed many times. The missing CDR3 end, 3 residues past where the read stops, is filled in from the germline J gene. The V and J genes are TRBV7-2 and TRBJ2-7; D unresolved. CDR1 SGHTA and CDR2 FQGNSA come from the germline V gene. V lost 5 bases and J 0 bases, leaving 5 bases between the germline ends. The CDR3 extends over 12 amino acids. The CDR3 region is CASSLSSYEQYF. Partial CDR3 DNA: TGTGCCAGCAGCCTCAGCTCCTACGAG.

Notes on this clone: Sequencing ends 3 residues short of the CDR3 end; the germline J gene provides the rest. The chain couples TRBV7-2 to TRBJ1-2; D ambiguous. With 5 bases removed from V and 2 bases from J, the gap between germline ends came to 9 bases. This CDR3 region has 13 residues. Per germline, CDR1 SGHTA and CDR2 FQGNSA. Partial CDR3 DNA: TGTGCCAGCAGCCGAAACCAGAACTATGGC. Protein: CASSRNQNYG. The whole CDR3 is CASSRNQNYGYTF.

There are many counts of this clone. The CDR3 end lies 3 residues beyond the end of the read and is filled in from the germline J gene. The chain couples TRBV7-8 to TRBJ2-7, with a tentative D call TRBD2 (6 bases). The length of the CDR3 is 14 residues. CDR1 and CDR2 from the germline V gene are SGHVS and FQNEAQ. Trimming left V 2 bases short and J 3 bases short, with 11 bases between. The CDR3 loop reads CASSLPGGDYEQYF. The sequenced CDR3 bases are TGTGCCAGCAGCTTACCAGGAGGGGACTACGAG.

With regard to this clone: The missing CDR3 end, 3 residues past where the read stops, is filled in from the germline J gene. This chain links TRBV2 with TRBJ1-1; 9 bases fit TRBD1. CDR1 and CDR2 from the germline V gene are SNHLY and FYNNEI. The CDR3 runs 12 residues. Unmatched junction bases numbered 5, after V lost 8 bases and J lost 7 bases. The DNA read from the CDR3 is TGTGCCAGCTTGGACAGGGGAGGTGAA. Protein: CASLDRGGE. The entire CDR3 is CASLDRGGEAFF.

This clone was counted a few times. The read terminates 3 residues ahead of where the CDR3 ends, so the germline J gene completes it. V usage is TRBV2 and J usage is TRBJ2-3, with 9 bases fitting TRBD2. The V segment lost 2 bases and the J segment 3 bases; nucleotides outside the gene matches: 6. In germline, CDR1 is SNHLY, CDR2 FYNNEI. This CDR3 region has 16 residues. This CDR3 reads CASSERAGGRTDTQYF. The CDR3 DNA, read in part, is TGTGCCAGCAGTGAAAGAGCGGGGGGACGGACAGATACG.

Comment on this clone: The read stops 3 residues short of the end of the CDR3; the missing end is completed from the germline J gene. The chain couples TRBV2 to TRBJ1-1; tentative D call: TRBD1 (6 bases). V shed 6 bases and J shed 7 bases, with 15 bases lying between them. Germline CDR1 reads SNHLY; CDR2 reads FYNNEI. This CDR3 comprises 13 residues. CDR3 bases read: TGTGCCAGCAGCGATGGACAGACAGATGAA. Translating gives CASSDGQTDE. The entire CDR3 reads CASSDGQTDEAFF.

The table lists this clone with a few counts. Coverage ceases 3 residues before the CDR3 finishes, and the germline J gene fills in the end. The chain uses TRBV19 and TRBJ1-6; no firm D call. CDR3 length: 16 amino acids. The V gene's germline CDR1 is LNHDA and CDR2 SQIVND (reference sequence). The V and J ends lost 5 bases and 2 bases respectively, with 13 bases between them. The CDR3 protein is CASSRKHAAYNSPLHF. The sequenced part of the CDR3 DNA is TGTGCCAGTAGTCGCAAGCACGCTGCCTATAATTCACCC.

This clone showed up many times. The read halts 3 residues ahead of the CDR3 end, with the missing end drawn from the germline J gene. The gene calls are TRBV18 and TRBJ2-7, with TRBD2 matching 8 bases. Germline V gene lookup returns CDR1 KGHSH and CDR2 LQKENI. Trimming cost V 2 bases and J 1 base; bases outside gene matches: 1. CDR3 size: 14 residues. CDR3 protein: CASSPGLASYEQYF. CDR3 DNA, as far as it was read: TGTGCCAGCTCACCAGGACTAGCTTCCTACGAG.

In this sample, this clone turned up many times. From the germline J gene comes the end of the CDR3, since the read stops 3 residues before it. The chain recombines TRBV18 with TRBJ1-1; no reliable D call. Germline values: CDR1 KGHSH, CDR2 LQKENI. CDR3 length equals 15 residues. V gave up 2 bases and J gave up 1 base, with 11 bases separating them. The sequenced part of the CDR3 DNA is TGTGCCAGCTCACCATCTTACAGTAGGAACACTGAA. It is translated as CASSPSYSRNTE. The full CDR3 protein is CASSPSYSRNTEAFF.

Incomplete CDR3 DNA: TGTGCCAGCAGCAACACGGGACAGGGGCAGGTTGGC. Encoded protein: CASSNTGQGQVG. The CDR3 in full is CASSNTGQGQVGYTF. This chain uses TRBV7-2 with TRBJ1-2; 10 bases map to TRBD1. The read terminates 3 residues ahead of where the CDR3 ends, so the germline J gene completes it. Trimming removed 5 bases from V and 7 bases from J; junction bases left unmatched: 10. The CDR3 loop spans 15 amino acids. Germline CDR1 is SGHTA and CDR2 is FQGNSA. The full variable domain, with the rest looked up from reference TRBV7-2 and TRBJ1-2, is GAGVSQSPSNKVTEKGKDVELRCDPISGHTALYWYRQSLGQGLEFLIYFQGNSAPDKSGLPSDRFSAERTGGSVSTLTIQRTQQEDSAVYLCASSNTGQGQVGYTFGSGTRLTVV.

Only a few counts were recorded for this clone. The CDR3 end is not reached by the read, which stops 3 residues before it; the germline J gene fills it in. This chain uses TRBV5-1 with TRBJ1-6; 7 bases match TRBD1. Trimming took 5 bases from V and 8 from J; bases not matched to a gene: 7. The CDR3 has 14 residues. Germline CDR1 SGHRS, CDR2 YFSETQ. The CDR3 spells CASRLTGLDSPLHF. CDR3 bases read: TGCGCCAGCAGGCTGACAGGGTTGGATTCACCC.

Of note for this clone: The read halts 3 residues ahead of the CDR3 end, with the missing end drawn from the germline J gene. The chain links TRBV7-8 to TRBJ2-1; the match to TRBD1 covers 9 bases. The germline V gene has CDR1 SGHVS and CDR2 FQNEAQ. J was trimmed by 9 bases and V by 1 base; bases with no gene match: 7. This CDR3 comprises 15 residues. The CDR3 sequence is CASSLVQQGAGEQFF. CDR3 DNA (partial): TGTGCCAGCAGCTTAGTCCAACAGGGGGCGGGTGAG.

The sample holds a few counts of this clone. Coverage ceases 3 residues before the CDR3 finishes, and the germline J gene fills in the end. The gene calls are TRBV2 and TRBJ2-5; 10 bases align to TRBD2. V lost 6 bases and J lost 5; bases outside the gene matches: 12. The CDR3 sequence is 16 residues long. Germline CDR1 reads SNHLY; CDR2 reads FYNNEI. The CDR3 spells CASRRGSGGAGETQYF. The sequenced part of the CDR3 DNA is TGTGCCAGCAGGAGGGGCAGCGGGGGGGCGGGCGAGACC.

This clone was counted only a few times. The read terminates 3 residues before the CDR3 end, so the remaining end is supplied by the germline J gene. J is TRBJ1-5 and V is TRBV7-8; the D gene is possibly TRBD1 (6 bases). The V gene's germline CDR1 is SGHVS and CDR2 FQNEAQ. The CDR3 sequence is 16 residues long. The V end lost 5 bases, the J end lost 4 bases, and 18 bases lay between the germline ends. CDR3: CASSLSRGFGNQPQHF. CDR3 DNA, as far as it was read: TGTGCCAGCAGCCTCAGCAGGGGATTCGGAAATCAGCCC.

In its sample, this clone was seen a few times. The read comes to an end 3 residues before the CDR3 does, leaving the germline J gene to fill in the end. The V gene is TRBV6-4, the J gene TRBJ1-4; D is ambiguous. V dropped 4 bases and J dropped 7 bases, with 10 bases sitting between them. The CDR3 length is 13 residues. Germline loops: CDR1 MRHNA, CDR2 SNTAGT. The CDR3: CASSVRPGEKLFF. Partial CDR3 DNA: TGTGCCAGCAGTGTTCGGCCAGGTGAAAAA.

Turning to this clone: The sequenced fragment ends 3 residues before the CDR3 boundary, so the rest is inferred from the germline J gene. The chain combines TRBV7-2 with TRBJ2-7; 13 positions match TRBD2. CDR3 size: 15 residues. Unmatched junction bases numbered 4, after V lost 4 bases and J lost 4 bases. Germline loops: CDR1 SGHTA, CDR2 FQGNSA. CDR3 bases read: TGTACCAGCAGCTCGCGACTAGCGGGGGGATACGAG. Its protein product is CTSSSRLAGGYE. The complete CDR3 reads CTSSSRLAGGYEQYF. The full variable domain, with the rest looked up from reference TRBV7-2 and TRBJ2-7, is GAGVSQSPSNKVTEKGKDVELRCDPISGHTALYWYRQSLGQGLEFLIYFQGNSAPDKSGLPSDRFSAERTGGSVSTLTIQRTQQEDSAVYLCTSSSRLAGGYEQYFGPGTRLTVT.

This clone was observed at least ten times. The CDR3 extends 3 residues past the end of the read, so its final part is completed from the germline J gene. The chain is built from TRBV19 and TRBJ2-2, with D possibly being TRBD2 (5 bases). Germline assignment: CDR1 LNHDA and CDR2 SQIVND (reference sequence). V shed 6 bases and J shed 4 bases, with 15 bases lying between them. The CDR3 has 15 amino acids. CDR3 protein: CASSPLTDFTGELFF. CDR3 bases read: TGTGCCAGTAGCCCCCTGACGGACTTCACCGGGGAG.

This clone was seen only a few times. Read data end 3 residues before the CDR3 end; the end is taken from the germline J gene. The chain combines TRBV7-9 with TRBJ2-7; a possible D gene is TRBD2 (6 bases). The CDR3 is 14 amino acids. V lost 3 bases and J lost 4, with 13 bases in between. CDR1 SEHNR and CDR2 FQNEAQ come from the germline V gene (reference sequence). The part of the CDR3 DNA that was read is TGTGCCAGCAGCTTCGCCGGGACTGAATACGAG. It specifies CASSFAGTEYE. The full CDR3 protein reads CASSFAGTEYEQYF.

Concerning this clone: The read stops 3 residues short of the end of the CDR3; the missing end is completed from the germline J gene. J is TRBJ1-1 and V is TRBV7-2, with TRBD1 identical over 8 bases. The V segment lost 5 bases and the J segment 5 bases; nucleotides outside the gene matches: 7. Germline V gives CDR1 SGHTA, CDR2 FQGNSA. This CDR3 spans 14 amino acids. The CDR3 sequence: CASSGQGAHTEAFF. The CDR3 bases that were read are TGTGCCAGCAGCGGGCAGGGGGCGCATACTGAA.

This clone was counted a few times. The read ends 3 residues shy of where the CDR3 ends; the end is completed using the germline J gene. The V gene is TRBV5-1, the J gene TRBJ1-5; D may be TRBD1 (6 bases). The CDR3 has 14 amino acids. From germline, CDR1 is SGHRS and CDR2 YFSETQ. The germline V and J ends were trimmed by 2 bases and 6 bases, with 12 bases remaining between them. Incomplete CDR3 DNA: TGCGCCAGCAGCTTTGGGGACACGGGTCAGCCC. Translating it yields CASSFGDTGQP. The whole CDR3 protein is CASSFGDTGQPQHF.

This clone was recorded at least ten times. The missing CDR3 end, 3 residues past where the read stops, is filled in from the germline J gene. V and J are TRBV28 and TRBJ1-6; TRBD1 matches 8 bases. The germline gives CDR1 MDHEN, CDR2 SYDVKM. The CDR3 is 14 amino acids. The V and J ends lost 3 bases and 7 bases, in that order; junction bases with no gene match: 2. Incomplete CDR3 DNA: TGTGCCAGCAGTTTGAGGGACAGGAATTCACCC. This sequence encodes CASSLRDRNSP. The whole CDR3 reads CASSLRDRNSPLHF.